This record concerns one TCR beta chain sequence. Its antigen is currently unknown. A second 7 to 11 cycle PCR used barcoded and J-beta primers. Every sample gave at least 2.5 million paired-end reads containing CDR3. TCRdb recomputed calls from the 5' RACE reads with MiXCR, one row per CDR3 protein. Of just under 900,000 distinct CDR3 sequences in the sample, 29% were seen once. This sample stems from a study of blood T cells in healthy people across ages. Study outcomes and limitations: Estimated diversity that came from one million T cells was considered an underestimate. The unsorted PBMCs prevented any conclusive comparison of naive versus antigen-experienced cells.

Donors were healthy Caucasian individuals from Russia aged roughly 6 to 90. Losses at the gene ends were 5 bases for V and 1 base for J; bases not matched to a gene: 6. This CDR3 has 14 amino acids. CDR1 and CDR2 from the germline V gene are SQVTM and ANQGSEA. This TCR came from an elderly woman in good health. V is TRBV29-1 and J is TRBJ1-1, with 8 bases identical to TRBD1. The specimen was blood. CDR3 protein: CSVLPGGPNTEAFF. CDR3 DNA: TGCAGCGTTCTTCCAGGGGGCCCGAACACTGAAGCTTTCTTT.